These T cell receptor beta chains were read from a single sample in a study of blood T cell repertoires in COVID-19. Clones were sequenced by immunoSEQ multiplex PCR, and TCRdb holds only the in-frame ones, with some missing. The sample records tens of thousands of clones, 75% to 85% being singletons. Material for sequencing was peripheral blood. The receptors were gathered from a man aged 25 to 45 with COVID-19, enrolled during active disease. CDR3s include the opening cysteine and the closing phenylalanine or tryptophan. Fields, in order: D gene, J gene, V gene, clone size, CDR3 DNA, CDR3 protein. D genes are given only for firm matches. The size of a clone is reported for some rows only, either as once, few or many, or as a class for expanded clones.

>NA|TRBJ2-4|TRBV6-2/TRBV6-3|NA
TGTGCCAGCAGTTACTCGAGCGGCGGGGAATTAGCCAAAAACATTCAGTACTTC
CASSYSSGGELAKNIQYF
>NA|TRBJ1-2|TRBV12-5|NA
TGTGCTAGTGGTTTGGTGGGCAGCCTCTATGGCTACACCTTC
CASGLVGSLYGYTF
>TRBD1|TRBJ2-7|TRBV30|NA
TGTGCATATCGGGACAGGGGAAACGAGCAGTACTTC
CAYRDRGNEQYF
>NA|TRBJ2-5|TRBV28|NA
TGTGCCAGCAGTGGTTGGGAGGCGATGGGTAAGACCCAGTACTTC
CASSGWEAMGKTQYF
>NA|TRBJ2-4|TRBV7-2|NA
TGTGCCAGCAGCATACAGGGAAGGACCAAAAACATTCAGTACTTC
CASSIQGRTKNIQYF
>NA|TRBJ1-2|TRBV7-9|NA
TGTGCCAGCAGCACGAGGACAGAACATGGCTACACCTTC
CASSTRTEHGYTF
>NA|TRBJ2-3|TRBV18|NA
TGTGCCAGCTCACCACCGAATGACAGAGATACGCAGTATTTT
CASSPPNDRDTQYF
>NA|TRBJ2-7|TRBV19|NA
TGTGCCAGTAGTATAATAGGTTCGGGGGAGGCTTCCTACGAGCAGTACTTC
CASSIIGSGEASYEQYF
>TRBD1|TRBJ2-1|TRBV19|NA
TGTGCCAGTAACGACAGGGGGACCTACAATGAGCAGTTCTTC
CASNDRGTYNEQFF
>NA|TRBJ1-1|TRBV27|NA
TGTGCCAGCAGTTTGAGTTGGGCAGGGCAGAACACTGAAGCTTTCTTT
CASSLSWAGQNTEAFF
>NA|TRBJ2-3|TRBV7-9|NA
TGTGCCAGCAGCTTAGCCGCGAGGCAAGATACGCAGTATTTT
CASSLAARQDTQYF
>NA|TRBJ2-7|TRBV28|NA
TGTGCCAGCAGTCCCTCCCCCTCTAGGGAGCAGTACTTC
CASSPSPSREQYF
>NA|TRBJ2-1|TRBV9|many
TGTGCCAGCAGCGTAGGAGAAGGGGGAGGGCCCTGGGATGAGCAGTTCTTC
CASSVGEGGGPWDEQFF
>NA|TRBJ2-3|TRBV29-1|NA
TGCAGCGTTGACCCCGCCCAGCGGTATACGCAGTATTTT
CSVDPAQRYTQYF
>TRBD2|TRBJ2-5|TRBV18|NA
TGTGCCAGCTTAGCGGGACTCCAAGAGACCCAGTACTTC
CASLAGLQETQYF
>NA|TRBJ2-7|TRBV23-1|NA
TGCGCCAGCATTGCGGGGCAGAGCTCCTACGAGCAGTACTTC
CASIAGQSSYEQYF
>NA|TRBJ2-7|TRBV2|NA
TGTGCCAGCAGTGATGCAGGGAACCACGAGCAGTACTTC
CASSDAGNHEQYF
>NA|TRBJ1-1|TRBV6-4|NA
TGTGCCAGCAGTGACTCGGGGCGTAGTGAAGCTTTCTTT
CASSDSGRSEAFF
>TRBD1|TRBJ2-7|TRBV11-2|NA
TGTGCCAGCAGCTGGGGGGGGACAGGGACCTACGAGCAGTACTTC
CASSWGGTGTYEQYF
>NA|TRBJ1-5|TRBV15|NA
TGTGCCACCAGGCGAGGCAGGAATACGGGGGATAGCAATCAGCCCCAGCATTTT
CATRRGRNTGDSNQPQHF
>TRBD2|TRBJ2-7|TRBV9|few
TGTGCCAGCAGCGTAGGGGTTAGCGGGAGTTACGAGCAGTACTTC
CASSVGVSGSYEQYF
>TRBD2|TRBJ2-1|TRBV14|few
TGTGCCAGCAGCCAAACTAGCGGGGGCCTTAATGAGCAGTTCTTC
CASSQTSGGLNEQFF
>NA|TRBJ1-2|TRBV6-5|NA
TGTGCCAGCAGTTACGGGCGCCACTATGGCTACACCTTC
CASSYGRHYGYTF
>NA|TRBJ1-2|TRBV20-1|NA
TGCAGTGCCTGGACTAGCTATGGCTACACCTTC
CSAWTSYGYTF
>NA|TRBJ2-7|TRBV11-3|NA
TGTGCCAGCAGCTTGGGACTTCCCCCCTACGAGCAGTACTTC
CASSLGLPPYEQYF